A single T cell receptor (beta chain) is shown here with its context. Its recognized antigen is unknown. The record has no base qualities; no much larger clone is one base away. V was cut back by 2 bases and J by 4 bases, leaving a gap of 17 bases between them. From a lookup of the germline V gene, CDR1 and CDR2 are SGHVS and FQNEAQ. The CDR3 goes from the cysteine to the phenylalanine over 17 residues. The sequence is cut down to CDR3 DNA, 51 bases in frame from base 1. The sample belongs to a study of cytomegalovirus exposure and HLA in healthy donors (TCRdb year 2017). Concerning the study at large: According to a later analysis, one platform produced both the approximately 110 validation repertoires and the 670 or so repertoires of the first cohort. The study aimed to test whether cataloging public T cell receptors could reveal signatures of past pathogen exposure. Along with the approximately 700-subject first cohort, a separate validation cohort of over a hundred different subjects was used. To predict cytomegalovirus infection status, the study brought together high-throughput TCR immunosequencing, statistical association of individual TCRs with disease status, and machine learning.

Results the study describes overall, beyond this receptor: The validation cohort had no HLA typing available for a later analysis, so co-occurrence within that cohort was assessed over all 120 or so repertoires. Most TCR sequences were observed very rarely across donors, whereas some public TCRs were present in many individuals. Cytomegalovirus status was reported to be diagnosed by the classifier with high specificity and sensitivity in both the original and validation cohorts. The study gave a list of about 160 TCR beta chains associated with cytomegalovirus. Three of the identified cytomegalovirus-associated TCR beta chains were confirmed in vitro to be specific for cytomegalovirus antigens. Subsequent analysis determined that TCRs grouped into clusters in the first cohort also showed a tendency toward co-occurrence across the 120 or so validation repertoires, and 94% of cluster scores exceeded 0. The authors suggested that the approach could potentially be extended to other disease states and immunological phenotypes.

Preparation of the library involved the immunoSEQ multiplex PCR assay. As for the original processing: A statistical classification framework was built for diagnosing cytomegalovirus status from the catalog of TCR beta chain sequences. This is the immuneACCESS table as TCRdb keeps it, with only in-frame sequences that have V and J called. A part of the clones is gone; compared with another copy, unresolved V genes explain less than half, and the rest is unexplained. V and J calls and clone size are given by that table; D and trimming were obtained from the DNA. The sample table shows about 170,000 clones, and roughly 89% are seen once. The leading ten clones occupy roughly 1.4% of the sample. The donors were included in the validation cohort of some 120 subjects, a group kept apart from the approximately 670-subject first cohort.

The V and J genes are TRBV7-8 and TRBJ2-2; no D gene is confidently identified. The TCR comes from a woman aged 25 to 39 in good health and CMV-seronegative. The specimen sequenced was PBMCs. The CDR3 amino acid sequence is: CASSLTRPIPGTGELFF. The DNA is TGTGCCAGCAGCTTAACTCGACCGATTCCGGGCACCGGGGAGCTGTTTTTT.